The 7 T cell receptor beta chains listed next were all sequenced from one sample in a study of Graves' ophthalmopathy and Graves' hyperthyroidism. RNA served as the template for amplifying TCR beta CDR3 regions. Second-round multiplex PCR came after first-round RT-PCR with HTBI primers. TCRdb passed the multiplex PCR reads through MiXCR, listing each CDR3 protein once. The table shows 450,000 or so distinct CDR3 sequences, with about 15% occurring only once. The specimen sequenced was blood. The receptors come from a woman in her twenties or thirties with Graves' ophthalmopathy.

This clonotype showed up many times. The chain has TRBV28 and TRBJ2-7; D remains unclear. Germline CDR1 and CDR2: MDHEN and SYDVKM. CDR3 length: 13 residues. V was trimmed by 5 bases and J by 5 bases, leaving 13 bases between them. The CDR3 region has the DNA TGTGCCAGCAGTAGATATTATGAAGACGAGCAGTACTTC. Protein product: CASSRYYEDEQYF.

Points on this clonotype: A junction end diverges from the germline sequence, so it may reflect a read error. This chain uses TRBV30 with TRBJ2-2; TRBD1 or TRBD2 may be the D gene (7 bases each). The CDR3 has 14 residues. The germline CDR1 and CDR2 sequences are GTSNPN and SVGIG (reference sequence). Here the CDR3 DNA reads TGTGCCTGGAGCAGGGGAGGGGGCAGAGGGGAGCTGCTTTTT. Amino acid sequence: CAWSRGGGRGELLF.

This clonotype has at least ten counts. The rearrangement uses TRBV20-1 and TRBJ2-5, with 10 positions matching TRBD2. Unmatched junction bases numbered 3, after V lost 4 bases and J lost 1 base. The CDR3 is 14 residues long. Germline V gene sequence: CDR1 DFQATT, CDR2 SNEGSKA (reference sequence). For the CDR3, the DNA is TGCAGTGCTAAAACTAGCGGGGCCCAAGAGACCCAGTACTTC. Protein product: CSAKTSGAQETQYF.

This clonotype was seen many times. This chain links TRBV4-1 with TRBJ2-7; D call uncertain. Trimming shortened V by 3 bases and J by 3 bases, and 9 bases separated the two germline ends. The CDR3 sequence is 13 residues long. CDR1 is MGHRA and CDR2 is YSYEKL in the germline V gene. The CDR3 DNA reads TGCGCCAGCAGCCATTCTCTCAACTACGAGCAGTACTTC. It is translated as CASSHSLNYEQYF.

This clonotype was counted many times. The J gene is TRBJ1-1, the V gene TRBV12-3 or TRBV12-4; D is uncertain. The CDR3 totals 13 residues. V lost 8 bases to trimming and J lost 4 bases, with 14 bases between them. The CDR3 bases are TGTGCCAGCGGCCTTGGCCCTTTCACTGAAGCTTTCTTT. The encoded protein is CASGLGPFTEAFF.

For this clonotype: At one end the junction does not follow the germline gene, possibly because of a read error. V and J are TRBV28 and TRBJ2-7; a weak D match, TRBD1 (6 bases). CDR1 MDHEN and CDR2 SYDVKM come from the germline V gene. The CDR3 sequence is 13 residues long. The CDR3 reads CASSLGAPYEQCF. CDR3 in DNA: TGTGCCAGCAGTTTGGGGGCACCCTACGAGCAGTGCTTC. Using reference TRBV28 and TRBJ2-7 for the parts outside the CDR3, the full variable domain is DVKVTQSSRYLVKRTGEKVFLECVQDMDHENMFWYRQDPGLGLRLIYFSYDVKMKEKGDIPEGYSVSREKKERFSLILESASTNQTSMYLCASSLGAPYEQCFGPGTRLTVT.

The chain uses TRBV11-2 and TRBJ2-2; D is perhaps TRBD1 (6 bases). The CDR3 runs 15 residues. Germline values: CDR1 SGHAT, CDR2 FQNNGV. With 2 bases removed from V and 5 bases from J, the gap between germline ends came to 12 bases. CDR3 protein: CASSLKQGATGELFF. CDR3 coding DNA: TGTGCCAGCAGCTTAAAACAGGGTGCAACCGGGGAGCTGTTTTTT.